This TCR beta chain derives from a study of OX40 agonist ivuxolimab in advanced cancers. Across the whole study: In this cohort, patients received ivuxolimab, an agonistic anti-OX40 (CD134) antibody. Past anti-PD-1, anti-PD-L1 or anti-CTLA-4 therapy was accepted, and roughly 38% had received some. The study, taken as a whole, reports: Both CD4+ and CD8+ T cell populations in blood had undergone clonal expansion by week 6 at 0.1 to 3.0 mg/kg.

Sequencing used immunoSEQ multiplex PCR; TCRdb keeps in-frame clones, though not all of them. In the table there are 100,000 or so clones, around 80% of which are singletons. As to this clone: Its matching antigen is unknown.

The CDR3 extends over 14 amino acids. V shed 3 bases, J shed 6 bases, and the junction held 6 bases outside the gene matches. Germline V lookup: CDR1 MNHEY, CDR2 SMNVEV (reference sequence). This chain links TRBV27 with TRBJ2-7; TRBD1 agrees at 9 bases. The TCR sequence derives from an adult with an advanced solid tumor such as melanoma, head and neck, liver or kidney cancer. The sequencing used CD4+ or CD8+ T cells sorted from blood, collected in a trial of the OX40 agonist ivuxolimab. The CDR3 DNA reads TGTGCCAGCAGTTTTTGGGGACAGGGTCGCGAGCAGTACTTC. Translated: CASSFWGQGREQYF.